This T cell receptor (beta chain) is from a study of T cell responses to AZD1222 COVID-19 vaccine. About the research overall: Samples with a second dose at about 4 or about 12 weeks were pooled together. Study conclusions and caveats: Donors were chiefly white British, with a greater number of females, and clonal diversity was perhaps underestimated. Baseline testing showed seropositivity in only six AZD1222 recipients.

Germline V gene sequence: CDR1 SGDLS, CDR2 YYNGEE. V was cut by 0 bases and J by 7 bases, with 8 bases left in between. The CDR3 covers 14 residues. In this sample, this clone turned up a few times. Its specificity is not known. Clones were read by immunoSEQ multiplex PCR, and TCRdb kept only the in-frame ones, dropping some. Of some 120,000 clones listed, 90% are singletons. This specimen consisted of peripheral blood, obtained on day 0 of AZD1222 vaccination. The chain couples TRBV9 to TRBJ1-6; D is unclear. This TCR was sampled from an adult in good health. CDR3 sequence (DNA): TGTGCCAGCAGCGTAGGGCAGCTAAATTCACCCCTCCACTTT. This sequence encodes CASSVGQLNSPLHF.